This TCR beta chain is drawn from a study of blood T cell repertoires in COVID-19 (dated by TCRdb to the early 2020s). Study-wide context: The collaborator samples originated in the United States, Italy and Spain and spanned the acute and convalescent phases of COVID-19. The dataset comprised deeply sampled blood TCRbeta repertoires from subjects exposed to, actively infected with, or recovered from COVID-19. HLA class I and class II types, where available, came from metadata supplied by the sample provider rather than from assay-based typing. Nearly every sample came with metadata listing a de-identified subject ID, COVID-19 status, age in years and sex. The samples were drawn from two sources: the first 160 participants of the ongoing ImmuneRACE study, and some 1,300 subjects contributed by 6 global collaborators. The prospective study material was composed of cDNA or gDNA derived from T cells, B-cell-depleted T cells, or PBMCs. The repertoires were released in a freely available public database intended as a resource for research on the immune response to SARS-CoV-2.

General findings and caveats noted by the study authors: The amount of clinical and demographic metadata varied by source and participant and was provided uncurated.

The CDR3 holds 12 amino acids from the cysteine to the phenylalanine. Only the CDR3 region is kept as DNA, spanning 36 bases read in frame from base 1. At the junction V is shortened by 4 bases and J by 1 base, with 4 bases in between. The immunoSEQ Assay, a bias-controlled multiplex PCR, was used to amplify TCRbeta CDR3 regions from genomic DNA. From the authors' description of their analysis: Within the assay, amplification of reference gene primers was used to estimate how many nucleated cells each sample contained. Sequence reads were collapsed and filtered to measure the absolute abundance of every unique TCRbeta CDR3 rearrangement. Productive Simpson clonality was computed per sample as the square root of Simpson's diversity index over productive rearrangements. TCRdb limited this immuneACCESS table to in-frame rearrangements with V and J called. A share of clones is missing; checked studies link under half to unresolved V genes, and the rest is unexplained. The V and J calls and clone size were taken over from that table, and D and trimming were inferred from the DNA. Recorded for this sample are around 400,000 clones; roughly four fifths of them occurred a single time. 5% to 5.5% of the sample is taken by the ten largest.

Participants in the prospective study were enrolled through a virtual design, were aged about 18 to 90 years, and lived in under 25 United States geographic areas. In the prospective study, participants were assigned to cohorts based on the clinical history participants reported in a screening survey and a study questionnaire. ImmuneRACE Cohort 3 recovered participants were defined by two consecutive negative NP/OP PCR tests, healthcare professional clearance, or symptom resolution. In the prospective study, mobile phlebotomists collected whole blood, serum and a nasopharyngeal or oropharyngeal swab from each participant. Prospective study participants could optionally give additional blood draws and questionnaires over a roughly two-month period. Before DNA extraction, prospective study blood samples were shipped either frozen or at room temperature. Comment on this clone: Its antigen has not been determined. There are no base qualities to consult, and no much larger clone falls within one base.

The TCR originated in a woman aged 50 to 60 who had recovered from COVID-19. Sequencing used PBMCs or T cells enriched from blood (not recorded which). The chain is made from TRBV12-3 or TRBV12-4 and TRBJ1-1; the D gene is not confidently resolved. The base sequence is TGTGCCAGCAGTTCCGGGAACACTGAAGCTTTCTTT. Its amino acids are CASSSGNTEAFF.